One sample yielded the 20 T cell receptor beta chains listed below, sequenced in a study of T cell clusters in autoimmune cytopenias. Tens of thousands of genome equivalents of blood DNA were amplified for TRB. One tube held mixed TRB-A and TRB-B primer pools for touch-down PCR. TCRdb re-called the multiplex PCR reads; one entry per CDR3 protein, DNA not given. The specimen's table records 4,000 or so distinct CDR3 sequences. The data were also submitted as part of a second study, on T cell repertoires in aging, cancer and after chemotherapy.

Input material: peripheral blood. These receptors all stem from a human donor in good health.

In terms of frequency, this clonotype is medium-sized. This chain connects TRBV14 to TRBJ2-5; TCRdb calls TRBD1, which cannot be checked without DNA. Germline V gene lookup returns CDR1 SGHDN and CDR2 FVKESK. The CDR3 covers 18 residues. Here the CDR3 reads CASSQERLGRVTRETQYF.

The gene calls are TRBV7-9 and TRBJ1-6; checking the TCRdb D call of TRBD1 is not possible without DNA. Germline V gives CDR1 SEHNR, CDR2 FQNEAQ (reference sequence). The CDR3 spans 16 residues. The CDR3 region is CASSSRDRGMDSPLHF.

This clonotype is classed as large by frequency. The chain links TRBV15 to TRBJ2-1. CDR1 is LNHNV and CDR2 is YYDKDF in the germline V gene (reference sequence). The CDR3 is 14 residues long. The CDR3 reads CATSRRVSGNEQFF.

The chain recombines TRBV7-9 with TRBJ2-1; the D call from TCRdb, TRBD2, cannot be confirmed without DNA. The germline CDR1 and CDR2 sequences are SEHNR and FQNEAQ (reference sequence). CDR3 size: 14 residues. The CDR3 reads CASIVAGGHNEQFF. Full variable domain (missing parts from reference TRBV7-9 and TRBJ2-1): DTGVSQNPRHKITKRGQNVTFRCDPISEHNRLYWYRQTLGQGPEFLTYFQNEAQLEKSRLLSDRFSAERPKGSFSTLEIQRTEQGDSAMYLCASIVAGGHNEQFFGPGTRLTVL.

According to its frequency, this clonotype is medium-sized. The rearrangement links TRBV15 to TRBJ2-2; absent DNA, TCRdb's TRBD1 call cannot be checked. This CDR3 comprises 16 residues. Germline-derived CDR1 and CDR2 are LNHNV and YYDKDF (reference sequence). CDR3 amino acids: CATRKTGTELTGELFF.

This CDR3 reads CASSPLTSPTGDGANVLTF. The chain joins TRBV27 to TRBJ2-6; TCRdb reports TRBD1, a call that lacks DNA to check it against. Germline CDR1 MNHEY, CDR2 SMNVEV (reference sequence). CDR3 length: 19 residues.

Measured by frequency, this clonotype is medium-sized (0.01 to 0.1%). V gene TRBV6-1 combines with J gene TRBJ2-1; TCRdb selects TRBD2, and the lack of DNA leaves this call unchecked. The CDR3 loop spans 15 amino acids. In germline, CDR1 is MNHNS, CDR2 SASEGT. CDR3 sequence: CASSETSGSYNEQFF.

Considering frequency, this clonotype is medium-sized (0.01 to 0.1%). V usage is TRBV5-4 and J usage is TRBJ1-4; the TCRdb call, TRBD1, lacks DNA for checking. Germline V gene sequence: CDR1 SGHNT, CDR2 YYREEE (reference sequence). CDR3 length equals 14 residues. CDR3 sequence reads: CASSPDRDSEKLFF.

This clonotype counts as medium-sized by frequency. The chain uses TRBV15 and TRBJ2-3. The CDR3 sequence is 14 residues long. The V gene's germline CDR1 is LNHNV and CDR2 YYDKDF (reference sequence). The CDR3 loop reads CATSRGLASDTQYF.

Frequency places this clonotype as medium-sized. The chain has TRBV27 and TRBJ2-7; the D gene TCRdb calls, TRBD1, cannot be checked with no DNA. The CDR3 is 15 residues long. CDR1 and CDR2 from the germline V gene are MNHEY and SMNVEV (reference sequence). The CDR3 sequence is CASSSRDRGVYEQYF.

Judged by frequency, this clonotype is hyperexpanded (1% or more). This rearrangement joins TRBV19 to TRBJ2-3; the D call of TRBD1 rests on TCRdb alone, since no DNA is present to check it. The CDR3 contains 14 residues. Germline V gene sequence: CDR1 LNHDA, CDR2 SQIVND (reference sequence). CDR3 in amino acids: CASRFSGTSDTQYF.

In terms of frequency, this clonotype is medium-sized. The V call is TRBV6-2 or TRBV6-3, the J call TRBJ2-6; the TCRdb D gene call, TRBD1, has no DNA to confirm it. The germline gives CDR1 MNHEY, CDR2 SVGEGT. The CDR3 is made up of 19 amino acids. This chain's CDR3 is CASSYSPGQPLSGANVLTF.

Here the CDR3 reads CASSEALRAGGNQPQHF. This rearrangement joins TRBV6-1 to TRBJ1-5. In germline, CDR1 is MNHNS, CDR2 SASEGT. CDR3 length: 17 amino acids.

The chain uses TRBV19 and TRBJ2-3; TCRdb's D gene call, TRBD1, goes unchecked for lack of DNA. Germline values: CDR1 LNHDA, CDR2 SQIVND (reference sequence). The CDR3 is made up of 14 amino acids. The chain's CDR3 is CASSTGGAADTQYF.

V and J are TRBV20-1 and TRBJ2-3. The CDR3 loop spans 13 amino acids. Germline values: CDR1 DFQATT, CDR2 SNEGSKA (reference sequence). CDR3 protein: CSARELRTDTQYF.

This clonotype counts as medium-sized (0.01 to 0.1%) by frequency. The gene calls are TRBV15 and TRBJ1-5. The CDR3 runs 16 residues. Germline CDR1 LNHNV, CDR2 YYDKDF (reference sequence). The CDR3 sequence: CATSRDPGYSNQPQHF.

The CDR3 here is CAISEGGQAYEQYF. This chain connects TRBV10-3 to TRBJ2-7; TCRdb's assignment of TRBD1 cannot be checked, as there is no DNA. Germline V gives CDR1 ENHRY, CDR2 SYGVKD. CDR3 length: 14 residues.

This clonotype is deemed medium-sized by its frequency. The chain is built from TRBV18 and TRBJ2-7; TCRdb designates TRBD2, a call that cannot be tested without DNA. CDR3 length: 13 amino acids. CDR1 is KGHSH and CDR2 is LQKENI in the germline V gene. The CDR3 here is CASSGRGAYEQYF.

In terms of frequency, this clonotype is medium-sized (0.01 to 0.1%). The gene calls are TRBV29-1 and TRBJ2-1; TCRdb reports TRBD2, a call that lacks DNA to check it against. The CDR3 length is 15 residues. Germline CDR1 SQVTM, CDR2 ANQGSEA. The chain's CDR3 is CSVVRDFGLAGVMFF.

In terms of frequency, this clonotype is medium-sized. The chain links TRBV30 to TRBJ2-6; there is no DNA to check the TCRdb D call of TRBD1. Germline V gene sequence: CDR1 GTSNPN, CDR2 SVGIG (reference sequence). CDR3 length: 15 residues. CDR3 sequence reads: CAWRQGETGANVLTF.